This T cell receptor (beta chain) stems from a study of identical twins. MiXCR was run by TCRdb on the 5' RACE reads, yielding one entry per CDR3 protein. This table has 350,000 or so distinct CDR3 sequences, over 9% appearing once. In its sample, this clonotype was seen many times. Antigen unknown. There are 16 residues in the CDR3. The V gene's germline CDR1 is KGHSY and CDR2 FQNENV. The V and J ends lost 3 bases and 4 bases respectively, with 16 bases between them. Broader study findings: Insertions were fewer in abundant cord blood beta clonotypes, whereas memory repertoires showed none of this pattern. Modeled out-of-frame TCR alpha sharing in monozygotic twins fell below observed levels.

A further study also used this sample, focusing on yellow fever vaccine responses in identical twins.

The rearrangement joins TRBV16 to TRBJ1-5; tentatively, D is TRBD1 (5 bases). Material: CD8+ T cells sorted from blood. The sequence was obtained from a woman between 18 and 29 years old in good health. CDR3 residues: CASSQRQGVENQPQHF. The CDR3 bases are TGTGCCAGCAGCCAGCGTCAAGGGGTTGAAAATCAGCCCCAGCATTTT.